These 31 T cell receptor gamma chains came from one sample sequenced in a study of Vδ1+ human thymocytes. RNA was extracted from the cells and then reverse transcribed. The CDR3 regions were amplified by multiplex PCR from V-gene primers to a constant-region primer. TCRdb reanalysed the multiplex PCR reads via CATT. This table has over 25,000 gamma-chain clones, about a fifth appearing once. Points from the study as a whole: Highly polyclonal TRG and TRD repertoires with Gaussian CDR3 length distributions appeared in thymus.

The antigens of these receptors remain unknown. Sequencing used Vdelta1+ gamma-delta thymocytes from the thymus. Documented subset: FACS-sorted CD3+ TCRalphabeta- TCRVdelta1+ TCRVdelta2- thymocytes. These TCRs come from a boy in the first two years of life who had congenital heart surgery.

This clone showed up just a few times. The genes are TRGV2 and TRGJ1 or TRGJ2. Germline assignment: CDR1 EGSNGY and CDR2 YDSYNSKV. V gave up 0 bases and J gave up 2 bases; unmatched junction bases: 4. The CDR3 runs 14 residues. This CDR3 is CATWDGCYYYKKLF. The DNA for the CDR3 is TGTGCCACCTGGGACGGGTGTTATTATTATAAGAAACTCTTT.

As for this clone: The sample has other DNA sequences that encode this CDR3 too. The gene calls are TRGV5 and TRGJ1 or TRGJ2. The germline V gene encodes CDR1 VINAFY and CDR2 YDVSNSKD. V lost 0 bases, J lost 12 bases, and 5 bases stayed unmatched. The CDR3 has 11 residues. In DNA, the CDR3 is TGTGCCACCTGGGACAGGCTCCGGAAACTCTTT. It yields the protein CATWDRLRKLF.

By proportion, this clone is medium-sized. The chain has TRGV5 and TRGJ1 or TRGJ2. The germline V gene encodes CDR1 VINAFY and CDR2 YDVSNSKD. Trimming at V came to 3 bases and at J to 2 bases, leaving 1 base not matched to a gene. The CDR3 is 12 amino acids. CDR3 nucleotides: TGTGCCACCTGGGACCATTATTATAAGAAACTCTTT. Amino acid sequence: CATWDHYYKKLF.

This clone has a handful of counts. This rearrangement joins TRGV3 to TRGJ1 or TRGJ2. Germline V gives CDR1 VTNTFY, CDR2 YDVSTARD (reference sequence). This CDR3 has 14 amino acids. The V gene end was trimmed by 6 bases and the J gene end by 2 bases; junction bases not matched to a gene: 10. For the CDR3, the DNA is TGTGCCACCTGGACCTACCAGGATTATTATAAGAAACTCTTT. Its protein product is CATWTYQDYYKKLF.

By sample fraction, this clone is medium-sized (0.01 to 0.1%). The V and J genes are TRGV5 and TRGJ1 or TRGJ2. The CDR3 runs to 14 residues. CDR1 is VINAFY, CDR2 YDVSNSKD, per germline. Trimming cost V 0 bases and J 5 bases; bases outside gene matches: 7. The CDR3 here is CATWDRPFDYKKLF. CDR3 DNA: TGTGCCACCTGGGACAGGCCTTTTGATTATAAGAAACTCTTT.

About this clone: A much larger clone is a single base away; this may be a read error. Other DNA sequences in this sample translate to the same CDR3. The genes are TRGV9 and TRGJ1 or TRGJ2. V trimming: 5 bases; J trimming: 5 bases; junction bases outside the gene matches: 3. CDR3 size: 11 residues. Germline CDR1 GITISATS, CDR2 ISYDGTV (reference sequence). In DNA, the CDR3 is TGTGCCTTGTGGGGGGATTATAAGAAACTCTTT. This gives the protein CALWGDYKKLF.

This clone is medium-sized. Other DNA sequences in this sample translate to the same CDR3. This chain uses TRGV8 with TRGJ1 or TRGJ2. Germline CDR1 reads VENAVY; CDR2 reads YDSYNSRV. This CDR3 is 12 amino acids long. V shed 2 bases, J shed 3 bases, and the junction held 1 base outside the gene matches. DNA of the CDR3: TGTGCCACCTGGGATACTTATTATAAGAAACTCTTT. It translates to CATWDTYYKKLF.

With respect to this clone: A much larger clone lies a single base off, so this may be a read error. The rearrangement links TRGV5 to TRGJ1 or TRGJ2. This CDR3 has 11 residues. Trimming removed 3 bases from V and 12 bases from J; junction bases left unmatched: 8. The V gene's germline CDR1 is VINAFY and CDR2 YDVSNSKD. The CDR3 loop reads CATWDGTGKLF. CDR3 DNA sequence: TGTGCCACCTGGGACGGGACGGGGAAACTCTTT.

This chain joins TRGV3 and TRGJ1 or TRGJ2. The CDR3 spans 14 residues. Germline V gives CDR1 VTNTFY, CDR2 YDVSTARD (reference sequence). Germline trimming cut 0 bases from V and 3 bases from J; bases unmatched to any gene: 5. CDR3 amino acids: CATWDRRIYYKKLF. The CDR3 DNA is TGTGCCACCTGGGACAGGCGAATTTATTATAAGAAACTCTTT.

The V call is TRGV3, the J call TRGJ1 or TRGJ2. V was clipped by 0 bases and J by 5 bases; unmatched bases: 7. CDR1 VTNTFY and CDR2 YDVSTARD come from the germline V gene (reference sequence). The CDR3 sequence is 14 residues long. Here the CDR3 DNA reads TGTGCCACCTGGGACAGGCCGAGGAATTATAAGAAACTCTTT. Its protein is CATWDRPRNYKKLF.

V gene TRGV2 combines with J gene TRGJ1 or TRGJ2. CDR3 length: 14 amino acids. The V segment lost 5 bases and the J segment 0 bases; nucleotides outside the gene matches: 7. From germline, CDR1 is EGSNGY and CDR2 YDSYNSKV. Here the CDR3 DNA reads TGTGCCACCTGGGCCCCGATGAATTATTATAAGAAACTCTTT. It yields the protein CATWAPMNYYKKLF.

This clone appeared a few times. The V and J genes are TRGV4 and TRGJ1 or TRGJ2. There are 16 residues in the CDR3. V shed 2 bases, J shed 4 bases, and the junction held 14 bases outside the gene matches. Germline V gene lookup returns CDR1 EGSTGY and CDR2 YDSYTSSV. In nucleotides, the CDR3 is TGTGCCACCTGGGATGACCGGCCGTCTTTCTATTATAAGAAACTCTTT. Protein sequence: CATWDDRPSFYYKKLF.

The chain recombines TRGV5 with TRGJ1 or TRGJ2. V was pared by 1 base and J by 1 base, with 7 bases of the junction left unmatched. CDR1 is VINAFY and CDR2 is YDVSNSKD in the germline V gene. The CDR3 length is 15 residues. The chain's CDR3 is CATWDSTINYYKKLF. As DNA, the CDR3 is TGTGCCACCTGGGACAGTACTATTAATTATTATAAGAAACTCTTT.

On this clone: The sample carries other DNA sequences with the same CDR3. V usage is TRGV3 and J usage is TRGJ1 or TRGJ2. This CDR3 region has 14 residues. CDR1 and CDR2 (germline): VTNTFY, YDVSTARD (reference sequence). Losses at the gene ends were 0 bases for V and 3 bases for J; bases not matched to a gene: 5. CDR3 coding DNA: TGTGCCACCTGGGACAGGCTGCGTTATTATAAGAAACTCTTT. This encodes CATWDRLRYYKKLF.

This clone came up a few times. The rearrangement joins TRGV9 to TRGJ1 or TRGJ2. The ends lost 2 bases at V and 2 bases at J; junction bases unmatched: 12. CDR3 size: 16 residues. Germline V gives CDR1 GITISATS, CDR2 ISYDGTV (reference sequence). For the CDR3, the DNA is TGTGCCTTGTGGGAGGCTCCAAATTTGGATTATTATAAGAAACTCTTT. It encodes CALWEAPNLDYYKKLF.

This clone is classed as medium-sized. The chain uses TRGV5 and TRGJ1 or TRGJ2. The V gene's germline CDR1 is VINAFY and CDR2 YDVSNSKD. CDR3 length equals 13 residues. Unmatched junction bases numbered 5, after V lost 3 bases and J lost 3 bases. In DNA form, the CDR3 reads TGTGCCACCTGGGACGCCCCTTATTATAAGAAACTCTTT. This codes for CATWDAPYYKKLF.

The table lists this clone with a few counts. The chain combines TRGV9 with TRGJ1 or TRGJ2. The CDR3 extends over 11 amino acids. In germline, CDR1 is GITISATS, CDR2 ISYDGTV (reference sequence). V trimming: 3 bases; J trimming: 8 bases; junction bases outside the gene matches: 4. Here the CDR3 DNA reads TGTGCCTTGTGGGAGATTAATAAGAAACTCTTT. This sequence encodes CALWEINKKLF.

This clone was observed a handful of times. The chain carries TRGV5 and TRGJ1 or TRGJ2. Germline V CDR1 and CDR2: VINAFY, YDVSNSKD. The CDR3 runs to 12 residues. Losses at the gene ends were 0 bases for V and 11 bases for J; bases not matched to a gene: 7. Here the CDR3 reads CATWDRYSEKLF. The CDR3 DNA is TGTGCCACCTGGGACAGGTATTCGGAGAAACTCTTT.

V and J are TRGV4 and TRGJ1 or TRGJ2. V lost 4 bases to trimming and J lost 0 bases; unmatched junction nucleotides: 9. This CDR3 has 15 amino acids. Germline V gene lookup returns CDR1 EGSTGY and CDR2 YDSYTSSV. CDR3 protein: CATWDAESNYYKKLF. As DNA, the CDR3 is TGTGCCACCTGGGACGCAGAATCGAATTATTATAAGAAACTCTTT.

Of note for this clone: This may be a read error: a much more frequent sequence differs by one nucleotide. This same CDR3 is encoded by further DNA sequences in the sample. The V gene is TRGV9, the J gene TRGJ1 or TRGJ2. Trimming removed 2 bases from V and 3 bases from J; junction bases left unmatched: 4. CDR1 GITISATS and CDR2 ISYDGTV come from the germline V gene (reference sequence). This CDR3 has 13 amino acids. This chain's CDR3 is CALWEGTYYKKLF. In DNA, the CDR3 is TGTGCCTTGTGGGAGGGGACTTATTATAAGAAACTCTTT.

This clone was counted between two and nine times. V usage is TRGV9 and J usage is TRGJP. Germline CDR1 reads GITISATS; CDR2 reads ISYDGTV (reference sequence). With V trimmed by 4 bases and J by 6 bases, 6 bases remained unmatched. The CDR3 sequence is 16 residues long. The CDR3: CALWDAPELGKKIKVF. CDR3 DNA sequence: TGTGCCTTGTGGGACGCACCAGAGTTGGGCAAAAAAATCAAGGTATTT.

Relative to its sample, this clone is medium-sized (0.01 to 0.1%). Other DNA sequences in the sample encode the same CDR3. The chain has TRGV5 and TRGJ1 or TRGJ2. Per germline, CDR1 VINAFY and CDR2 YDVSNSKD. The CDR3 is 11 amino acids. Germline trimming cut 0 bases from V and 8 bases from J; bases unmatched to any gene: 1. The CDR3 bases are TGTGCCACCTGGGACAGGGATAAGAAACTCTTT. Its protein product is CATWDRDKKLF.

This clone was counted between two and nine times. The chain couples TRGV5 to TRGJ1 or TRGJ2. This CDR3 has 16 amino acids. CDR1 and CDR2 from the germline V gene are VINAFY and YDVSNSKD. The V gene end was trimmed by 0 bases and the J gene end by 3 bases; junction bases not matched to a gene: 11. The CDR3 sequence is CATWDRPIPLYYKKLF. The CDR3 DNA sequence: TGTGCCACCTGGGACAGGCCGATCCCACTTTATTATAAGAAACTCTTT.

The chain carries TRGV9 and TRGJ1 or TRGJ2. The V segment lost 1 base and the J segment 9 bases; nucleotides outside the gene matches: 12. CDR3 length equals 14 residues. Germline V CDR1 and CDR2: GITISATS, ISYDGTV (reference sequence). CDR3 DNA sequence: TGTGCCTTGTGGGAGGTCAATGTAAGGTCTAAGAAACTCTTT. Translation: CALWEVNVRSKKLF.

The sample holds a few counts of this clone. The chain carries TRGV9 and TRGJ1 or TRGJ2. CDR1 is GITISATS and CDR2 is ISYDGTV in the germline V gene (reference sequence). There are 13 residues in the CDR3. V was pared by 3 bases and J by 7 bases, with 9 bases of the junction left unmatched. CDR3 bases: TGTGCCTTGTGGGAGCGGGTAGGGTATAAGAAACTCTTT. Translating gives CALWERVGYKKLF.

There are a few counts of this clone. The chain carries TRGV4 and TRGJ1 or TRGJ2. The CDR3 contains 11 residues. Trimming removed 6 bases from V and 7 bases from J; junction bases left unmatched: 6. Per germline, CDR1 EGSTGY and CDR2 YDSYTSSV. The CDR3 protein is CATWWLYKKLF. The CDR3, as DNA: TGTGCCACCTGGTGGTTATATAAGAAACTCTTT.

The table lists this clone with a few counts. The sample holds other DNA sequences that translate to the same CDR3. The chain couples TRGV8 to TRGJ1 or TRGJ2. Losses at the gene ends were 5 bases for V and 1 base for J; bases not matched to a gene: 5. The CDR3 is 13 amino acids. Germline lookup yields CDR1 VENAVY and CDR2 YDSYNSRV. The CDR3 bases are TGTGCCACCTGGGGTACTAATTATTATAAGAAACTCTTT. It encodes CATWGTNYYKKLF.

The chain has TRGV5 and TRGJP2. The CDR3 consists of 15 residues. Germline V gives CDR1 VINAFY, CDR2 YDVSNSKD. J was trimmed by 0 bases and V by 3 bases; bases with no gene match: 4. The DNA of the CDR3 is TGTGCCACCTGGGACCTTAATAGTAGTGATTGGATCAAGACGTTT. This gives the protein CATWDLNSSDWIKTF.

In regard to this clone: Other DNA sequences within the sample encode an identical CDR3. This chain joins TRGV9 and TRGJ1 or TRGJ2. V trimming: 2 bases; J trimming: 3 bases; junction bases outside the gene matches: 4. This CDR3 region has 13 residues. The germline CDR1 and CDR2 sequences are GITISATS and ISYDGTV (reference sequence). The CDR3 sequence is CALWEGSYYKKLF. The CDR3 DNA is TGTGCCTTGTGGGAGGGCTCTTATTATAAGAAACTCTTT.

This clone turned up a few times. The V gene is TRGV9, the J gene TRGJ1 or TRGJ2. CDR3 length: 13 amino acids. With V trimmed by 1 base and J by 5 bases, 5 bases remained unmatched. Germline V gives CDR1 GITISATS, CDR2 ISYDGTV (reference sequence). For the CDR3, the DNA is TGTGCCTTGTGGGAGGTTAAGCATTATAAGAAACTCTTT. Translation gives CALWEVKHYKKLF.

The chain joins TRGV9 to TRGJ1 or TRGJ2. With 2 bases clipped from V and 3 bases from J, the junction kept 7 bases outside the gene matches. The germline V gene has CDR1 GITISATS and CDR2 ISYDGTV (reference sequence). The CDR3 runs 14 residues. CDR3 in amino acids: CALWEAPSYYKKLF. The CDR3 region has the DNA TGTGCCTTGTGGGAGGCACCGTCTTATTATAAGAAACTCTTT.